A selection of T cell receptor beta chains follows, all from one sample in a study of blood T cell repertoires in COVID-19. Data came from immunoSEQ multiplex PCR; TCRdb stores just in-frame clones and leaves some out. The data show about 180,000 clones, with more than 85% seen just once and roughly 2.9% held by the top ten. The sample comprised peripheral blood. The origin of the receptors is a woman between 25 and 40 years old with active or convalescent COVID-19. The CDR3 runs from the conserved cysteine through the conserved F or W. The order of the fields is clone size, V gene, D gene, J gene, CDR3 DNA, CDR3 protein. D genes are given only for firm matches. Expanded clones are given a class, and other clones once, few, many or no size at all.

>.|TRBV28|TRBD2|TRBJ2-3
TGTGCCAGCAGTTTTAGCGGGAGAGGAGATACGCAGTATTTT
CASSFSGRGDTQYF
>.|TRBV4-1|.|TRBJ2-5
TGCGCCAGCAGCCCCGGCGGCGTAAGTGAGACCCAGTACTTC
CASSPGGVSETQYF
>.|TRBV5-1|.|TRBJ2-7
TGCGCCAGCAGACCCTTAACAGGGGAGGCCTACGAGCAGTACTTC
CASRPLTGEAYEQYF
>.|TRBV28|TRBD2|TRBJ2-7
TGTGCCAGCAGTTTAAGGGTAGCGGGAGCCTACGAGCAGTACTTC
CASSLRVAGAYEQYF
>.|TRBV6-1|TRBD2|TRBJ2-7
TGTGCCAGCAGTGAAGTCGGGGGGATCAAGTCCTACGAGCAGTACTTC
CASSEVGGIKSYEQYF
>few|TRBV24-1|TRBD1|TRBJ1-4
TGTGCCACCAGTGATTCGGGACAGGGTACTGAAAAACTGTTTTTT
CATSDSGQGTEKLFF
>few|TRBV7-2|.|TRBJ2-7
TGTGCCAGCAGCCGGATTGAGTTCGGGTACGAGCAGTACTTC
CASSRIEFGYEQYF
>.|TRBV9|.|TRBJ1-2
TGTGCCAGCAGCGTAGACGGCAGGGCCCATGGCTACACCTTC
CASSVDGRAHGYTF
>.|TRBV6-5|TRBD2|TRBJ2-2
TGTGCCAGCAGTTTACTAGCGGGAGGCGCCGGGGAGCTGTTTTTT
CASSLLAGGAGELFF
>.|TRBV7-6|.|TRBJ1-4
TGTGCCAGCAGCGAAGCCGGGACAAAGTCTAATGAAAAACTGTTTTTT
CASSEAGTKSNEKLFF
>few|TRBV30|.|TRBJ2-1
TGTGCCTGGCGGTCAGCGCCCGCTAGTGAGCAGTTCTTC
CAWRSAPASEQFF
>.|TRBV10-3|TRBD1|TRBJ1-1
TGTGCCATCAGGGGGGGACAGGGGAACACTGAAGCTTTCTTT
CAIRGGQGNTEAFF
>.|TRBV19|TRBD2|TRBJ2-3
TGTGCCAGTAGTACGACTAGCGGGGGGGTGAAAGATACGCAGTATTTT
CASSTTSGGVKDTQYF
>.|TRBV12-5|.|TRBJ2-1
TGTGCTAGTGGTTTGGGGACTTACGGACCTTACAATGAGCAGTTCTTC
CASGLGTYGPYNEQFF
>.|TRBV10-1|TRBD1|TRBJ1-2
TGCGCCACCGCCCGACAGGGATTTAACTATGGCTACACCTTC
CATARQGFNYGYTF
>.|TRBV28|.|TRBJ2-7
TGTGCCAGCAGCTCTCGGGGTAAAAGTACCTACGAGCAGTACTTC
CASSSRGKSTYEQYF
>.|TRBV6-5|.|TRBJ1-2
TGTGCCAGCGCAACAGGACGCTATGGCTACACCTTC
CASATGRYGYTF
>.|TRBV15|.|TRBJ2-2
TGTGCCACCAGCAGAGATCAGAACACCGGGGAGCTGTTTTTT
CATSRDQNTGELFF
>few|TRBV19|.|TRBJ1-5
TGTGCCAGTAGTTACGTCACAGCGGGCAATCAGCCCCAGCATTTT
CASSYVTAGNQPQHF
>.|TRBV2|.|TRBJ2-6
TGTGCCAGCGGGACACAACGCTCTGGGGCCAACGTCCTGACTTTC
CASGTQRSGANVLTF
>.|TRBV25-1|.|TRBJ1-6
TGTGCCAGCAGCGAGAACCCACCCCTTTCACCCCTCCACTTT
CASSENPPLSPLHF
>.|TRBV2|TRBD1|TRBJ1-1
TGTGCCAGCAGTGAGGGACAGGCGAACACTGAAGCTTTCTTT
CASSEGQANTEAFF
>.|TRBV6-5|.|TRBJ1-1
TGTGCCAGCAGTCGGTCGATTACAGCAAACACTGAAGCTTTCTTT
CASSRSITANTEAFF
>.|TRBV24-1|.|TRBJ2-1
TGTGCCACCAGTGACGCACAGGGACGGGCGTACAATGGTGAGCAGTTCTTC
CATSDAQGRAYNGEQFF
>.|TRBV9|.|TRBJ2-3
TGTGCCAGCAGCGTTAGCATCCGAGGCACAGATACGCAGTATTTT
CASSVSIRGTDTQYF
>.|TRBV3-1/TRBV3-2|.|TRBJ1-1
TGTGCCAGCAGCCAAGATGCGGGTAGGATTGCTTTCTTT
CASSQDAGRIAFF
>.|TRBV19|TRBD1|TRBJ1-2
TGTGCCAGTAGCCAACAGGGACAGGGAAACTATGGCTACACCTTC
CASSQQGQGNYGYTF
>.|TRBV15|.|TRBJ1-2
TGTGCCACCAGCAGAGTGGGAGGAGACTATGGCTACACCTTC
CATSRVGGDYGYTF
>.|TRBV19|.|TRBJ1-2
TGTGCCAGTACCGTAGGGGGTGGCTACACCTTC
CASTVGGGYTF
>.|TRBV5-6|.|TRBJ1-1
TGTGCCAGCAGCTTGGTCAGGGGCCGGTCCACTGAAGCTTTCTTT
CASSLVRGRSTEAFF
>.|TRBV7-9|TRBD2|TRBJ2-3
TGTGCCAGCAGCTCCTTATTAGGCCTAGCGGGTAGCACAGATACGCAGTATTTT
CASSSLLGLAGSTDTQYF
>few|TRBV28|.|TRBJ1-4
TGTGCCAGCGTAGGAGGCGCCCCCCGCTATGAAAAACTGTTTTTT
CASVGGAPRYEKLFF
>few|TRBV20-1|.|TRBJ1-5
TGCAGTGCTAGTAACATCAGGGGCGATCAGCCCCAGCATTTT
CSASNIRGDQPQHF
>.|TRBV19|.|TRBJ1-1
TGTGCCAGTAGTATAGTACCGTACATGAACACTGAAGCTTTCTTT
CASSIVPYMNTEAFF
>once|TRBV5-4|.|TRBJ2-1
TGTGCCAGCCAAAAACAGTTTAGCGCCTACAATGAGCAGTTCTTC
CASQKQFSAYNEQFF
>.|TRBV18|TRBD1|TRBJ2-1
TGTGCCAGCTCACCGCTGTCGGACAGGGTAAACAATGAGCAGTTCTTC
CASSPLSDRVNNEQFF
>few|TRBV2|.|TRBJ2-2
TGTGCCAGCAGTGAGTGGCTTACCACCGGGGAGCTGTTTTTT
CASSEWLTTGELFF
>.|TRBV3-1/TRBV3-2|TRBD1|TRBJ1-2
TGTGCCAGCAGCCCAAGGACAGGGAACTTTAGATCATCCTATGGCTACACCTTC
CASSPRTGNFRSSYGYTF
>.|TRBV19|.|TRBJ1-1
TGTGCCAGTAGTATTGGTCGGGGGGGAGGCTCCGAGAACACTGAAGCTTTCTTT
CASSIGRGGGSENTEAFF
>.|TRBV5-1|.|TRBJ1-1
TGCGCCAGCAGCTTCTCGGTGAACACTGAAGCTTTCTTT
CASSFSVNTEAFF
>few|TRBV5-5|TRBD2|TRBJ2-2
TGTGCCAGCAGCTTGATGGGGACTAGTAGGGGTAACACCGGGGAGCTGTTTTTT
CASSLMGTSRGNTGELFF
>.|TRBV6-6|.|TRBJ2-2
TGTGCCAGCAGTCGCCTGACGGGGTCCGGGGAGCTGTTTTTT
CASSRLTGSGELFF
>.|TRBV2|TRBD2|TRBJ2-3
TGTGCCAGCAGTCCAACTAGCGTAGTAACAGATACGCAGTATTTT
CASSPTSVVTDTQYF
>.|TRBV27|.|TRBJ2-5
TGTGCCAGCAGTTTTTTTGGCGGGACCCAGTACTTC
CASSFFGGTQYF
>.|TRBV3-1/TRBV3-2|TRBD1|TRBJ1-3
TGTGCCAGCAGCCAAACAGGGGGCTTTGGAAACACCATATATTTT
CASSQTGGFGNTIYF
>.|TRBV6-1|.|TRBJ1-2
TGTGCCAGCAGTGAACCGTACTATGGCTACACCTTC
CASSEPYYGYTF
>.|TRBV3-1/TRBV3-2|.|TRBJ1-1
TGTGCCAGCAGCCTCTCCAGGGTAGCCACTGAAGCTTTCTTT
CASSLSRVATEAFF
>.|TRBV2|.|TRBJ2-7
TGTGCCAGCAGCGACAGCTACGAGCAGTACTTC
CASSDSYEQYF
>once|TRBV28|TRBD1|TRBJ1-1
TGTGCCAGCAGACAGGGGCCCGAGAACACTGAAGCTTTCTTT
CASRQGPENTEAFF